Here is one T cell receptor (beta chain) with its context. Reverse transcription of roughly 0.5 to 1 ug RNA used random hexamers. Amplification of TCR beta CDR3 spanned 54 Vbeta and 13 Jbeta via immunoSEQ multiplex PCR. A single record per CDR3 protein comes from TCRdb applying MiXCR to the immunoSEQ multiplex PCR reads. The repertoire consists of 400,000 to 550,000 distinct CDR3 sequences, with about 85% occurring once and the leading ten covering approximately 0.12%. This sample was taken from a study of CD8 T cells in Susac syndrome. The study sequenced TCR beta in blood CD8+ and CD4+ T cells. Relapsing-remitting disease, either stable or active, was present in the multiple sclerosis controls, who were treatment-naive patients. TEMRA cells underwent FACS enrichment and CD8+ and CD4+ T cells underwent negative isolation. This CDR3 contains 15 residues. Trimming shortened V by 2 bases and J by 2 bases, and 13 bases separated the two germline ends. Germline CDR1 reads MNHEY; CDR2 reads SVGAGI.

The specimen sequenced was CD8+ T cells from PBMCs. The J gene is TRBJ2-7, the V gene TRBV6-5; a weak D match, TRBD1 (6 bases). The source of this sequence is a human donor with multiple sclerosis. The CDR3 sequence is CASSYRPGEPYEQYF. The CDR3 DNA is TGTGCCAGCAGTTACAGGCCAGGGGAACCCTACGAGCAGTACTTC.